The source of this T cell receptor beta chain is a study of graft-versus-host responses after intestinal transplantation. Across the study: Anti-thymocyte globulin induction, then tacrolimus and steroids for about three years, went to all recipients. Study-level results: After transplant, early declines in HvG clones were associated with peak levels of circulating GvH clones. Marrow from the recipient contained GvH clones, some of which had appeared first in ileum or blood.

Trimming removed 1 base from V and 5 bases from J, with 18 bases in between. Germline-derived CDR1 and CDR2 are MNHEY and SMNVEV (reference sequence). The CDR3 has 16 amino acids. This clone has only one observation. Its antigen is as yet unknown. The table came from immunoSEQ multiplex PCR; TCRdb's copy has only in-frame clones and leaves some out. The table records about 110,000 clones, around 90% of them present only once. The sample in question was unstimulated CD4+ T cells sorted from spleen or lymph node cells, obtained before transplant. This receptor was obtained from a human donor who was the organ donor for an intestinal transplant. V is TRBV27 and J is TRBJ2-7; perhaps TRBD1 as D (5 bases). The CDR3 is CASSLYFTAQDNEQYF. The CDR3 nucleotides are TGTGCCAGCAGTTTATATTTCACAGCCCAGGACAACGAGCAGTACTTC.